The following is a TCR beta chain sequence with its context. Only in-frame clones appear in the TCRdb table, and some are missing; sequencing was by immunoSEQ multiplex PCR. The sample has about 170,000 clones, over 65% seen once; the top ten hold approximately 4%. The entry originates in a study of blood T cell repertoires in COVID-19. Across the study: Sites in the United States, Italy and Spain provided acute and convalescent COVID-19 samples. T cells, B-cell-depleted T cells, or PBMCs supplied cDNA or gDNA.

Which cohort a participant joined came from the clinical history participants gave. Cohort 3 donors counted as recovered after two negative PCRs, clearance, or resolved symptoms. Trimming stripped 7 bases from V and 4 bases from J, with 14 bases between. Germline CDR1 is SGHRS and CDR2 is YFSETQ. The CDR3 extends over 13 amino acids. The J gene is TRBJ1-1, the V gene TRBV5-1; D might be TRBD1 (6 bases). Sequenced input: PBMCs or T cells enriched from blood (not recorded which). The clonotype originates from a woman in her forties or fifties who had recovered from COVID-19. CDR3 residues: CASSAGVSTEAFF. In DNA form, the CDR3 reads TGCGCCAGCTCGGCAGGGGTATCCACTGAAGCTTTCTTT. The variable domain in full, completed from reference TRBV5-1 and TRBJ1-1, reads KAGVTQTPRYLIKTRGQQVTLSCSPISGHRSVSWYQQTPGQGLQFLFEYFSETQRNKGNFPGRFSGRQFSNSRSEMNVSTLELGDSALYLCASSAGVSTEAFFGQGTRLTVV.